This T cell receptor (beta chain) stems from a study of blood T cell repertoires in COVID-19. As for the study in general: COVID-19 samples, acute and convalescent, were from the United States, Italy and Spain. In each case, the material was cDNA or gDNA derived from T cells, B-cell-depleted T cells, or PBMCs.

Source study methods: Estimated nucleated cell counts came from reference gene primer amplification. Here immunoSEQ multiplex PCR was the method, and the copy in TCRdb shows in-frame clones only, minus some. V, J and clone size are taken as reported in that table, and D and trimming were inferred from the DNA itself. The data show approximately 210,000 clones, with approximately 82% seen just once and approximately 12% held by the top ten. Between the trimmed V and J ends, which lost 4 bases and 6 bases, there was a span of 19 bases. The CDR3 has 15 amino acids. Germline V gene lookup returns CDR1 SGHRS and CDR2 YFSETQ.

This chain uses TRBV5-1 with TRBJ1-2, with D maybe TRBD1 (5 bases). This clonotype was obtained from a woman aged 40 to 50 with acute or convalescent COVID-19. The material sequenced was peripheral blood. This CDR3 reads CASSPKTEFLNGYTF. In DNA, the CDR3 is TGCGCCAGCAGCCCAAAGACAGAATTCTTGAATGGCTACACCTTC.